This T cell receptor (beta chain) was sequenced in a study of response to subunit inactivated influenza vaccine. Study results and caveats: Every seasonal influenza vaccination brings in few new T cells, the authors suggested.

From the RT-PCR reads, TCRdb called clonotypes with MiXCR, one entry per CDR3 protein. The sample consists of some 850,000 distinct CDR3 sequences, approximately 17% of them appearing once. The V end lost 4 bases, the J end lost 7 bases, and 8 bases lay between the germline ends. This CDR3 is built from 12 residues. Per germline, CDR1 KGHSH and CDR2 LQKENI. This clonotype has only a few counts. Its specificity is unknown. Sequenced material: PBMCs from blood, taken around 5 days after vaccination. The TCR comes from a man aged 50-59 years who received an inactivated influenza vaccine. This chain uses TRBV18 with TRBJ2-1; D gene unclear. The DNA of the CDR3 is TGTGCCAGCTCACGCCAGATAAATGAGCAGTTCTTC. This translates into CASSRQINEQFF.